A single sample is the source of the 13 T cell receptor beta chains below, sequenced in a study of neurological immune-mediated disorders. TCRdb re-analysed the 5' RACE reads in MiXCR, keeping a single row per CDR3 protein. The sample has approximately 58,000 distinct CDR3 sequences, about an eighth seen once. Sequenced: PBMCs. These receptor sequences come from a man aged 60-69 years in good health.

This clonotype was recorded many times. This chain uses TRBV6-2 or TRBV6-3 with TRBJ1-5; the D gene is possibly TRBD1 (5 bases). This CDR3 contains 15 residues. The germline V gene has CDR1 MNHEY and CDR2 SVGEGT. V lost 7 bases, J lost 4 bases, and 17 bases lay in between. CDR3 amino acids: CASTNLGQGNQPQHF. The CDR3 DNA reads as TGTGCCAGCACCAACCTTGGGCAGGGAAATCAGCCCCAGCATTTT.

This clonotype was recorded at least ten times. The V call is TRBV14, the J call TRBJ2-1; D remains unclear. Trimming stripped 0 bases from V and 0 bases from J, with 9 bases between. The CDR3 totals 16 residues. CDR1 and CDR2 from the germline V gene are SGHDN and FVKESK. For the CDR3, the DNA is TGTGCCAGCAGCCAAGATCGTGAGAGCTCCTACAATGAGCAGTTCTTC. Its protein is CASSQDRESSYNEQFF.

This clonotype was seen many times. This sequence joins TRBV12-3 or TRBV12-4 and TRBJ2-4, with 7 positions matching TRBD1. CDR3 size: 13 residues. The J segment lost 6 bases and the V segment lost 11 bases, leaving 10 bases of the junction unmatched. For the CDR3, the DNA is TGTGCCGATAGCCAGGGGGTAGGAAACATTCAGTACTTC. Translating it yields CADSQGVGNIQYF.

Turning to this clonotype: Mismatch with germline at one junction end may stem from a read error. The CDR3 loop reads CVSSSDSTYEQNF. The DNA for the CDR3 is TGTGTCAGCAGTAGCGACAGTACCTACGAGCAGAACTTC. This sequence joins TRBV6-5 and TRBJ2-7; possibly TRBD1 or TRBD2 for D (5 bases each). CDR3 length equals 13 residues. CDR1 is MNHEY and CDR2 is SVGAGI in the germline V gene.

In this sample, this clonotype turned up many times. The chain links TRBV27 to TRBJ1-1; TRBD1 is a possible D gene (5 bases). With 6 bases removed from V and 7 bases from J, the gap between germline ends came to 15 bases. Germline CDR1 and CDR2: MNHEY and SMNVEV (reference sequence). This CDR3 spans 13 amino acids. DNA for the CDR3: TGTGCCAGCAGCCTGGGGGGGGAGGGTGAAGCTTTCTTT. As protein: CASSLGGEGEAFF.

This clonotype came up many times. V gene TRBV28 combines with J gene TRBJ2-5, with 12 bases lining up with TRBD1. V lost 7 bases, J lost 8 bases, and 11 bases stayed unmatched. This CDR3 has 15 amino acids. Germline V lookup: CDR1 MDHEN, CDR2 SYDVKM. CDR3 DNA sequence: TGTGCCAGCACCTACCGGGACAGGGGGCGCATCACCCAGTACTTC. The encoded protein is CASTYRDRGRITQYF. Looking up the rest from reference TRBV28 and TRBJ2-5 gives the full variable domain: DVKVTQSSRYLVKRTGEKVFLECVQDMDHENMFWYRQDPGLGLRLIYFSYDVKMKEKGDIPEGYSVSREKKERFSLILESASTNQTSMYLCASTYRDRGRITQYFGPGTRLLVL.

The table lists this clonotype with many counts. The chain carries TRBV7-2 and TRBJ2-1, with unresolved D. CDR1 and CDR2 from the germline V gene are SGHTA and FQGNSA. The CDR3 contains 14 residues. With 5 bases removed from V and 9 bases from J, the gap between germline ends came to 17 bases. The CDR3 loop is CASSPSLGSSEQFF. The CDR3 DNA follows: TGTGCCAGCAGCCCCTCCCTGGGGTCGTCTGAGCAGTTCTTC.

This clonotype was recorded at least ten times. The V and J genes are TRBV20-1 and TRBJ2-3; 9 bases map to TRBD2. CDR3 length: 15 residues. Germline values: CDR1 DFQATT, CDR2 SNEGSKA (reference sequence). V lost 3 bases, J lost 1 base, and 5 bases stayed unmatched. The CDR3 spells CSARGTSSGTDTQYF. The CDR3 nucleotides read TGCAGTGCTAGGGGGACTAGCTCCGGCACAGATACGCAGTATTTT.

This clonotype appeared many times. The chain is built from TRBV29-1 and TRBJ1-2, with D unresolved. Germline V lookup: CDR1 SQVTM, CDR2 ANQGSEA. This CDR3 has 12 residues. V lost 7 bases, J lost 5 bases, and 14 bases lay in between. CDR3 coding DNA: TGCAGCGCAATGGGGAGTGGGTATGGCTACACCTTC. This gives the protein CSAMGSGYGYTF.

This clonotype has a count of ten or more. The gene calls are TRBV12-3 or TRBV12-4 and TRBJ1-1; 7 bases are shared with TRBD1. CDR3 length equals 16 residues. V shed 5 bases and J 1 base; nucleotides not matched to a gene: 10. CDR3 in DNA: TGTGCCAGCAGTAAGACAGGGTCGGGTAAGAACACTGAAGCTTTCTTT. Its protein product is CASSKTGSGKNTEAFF.

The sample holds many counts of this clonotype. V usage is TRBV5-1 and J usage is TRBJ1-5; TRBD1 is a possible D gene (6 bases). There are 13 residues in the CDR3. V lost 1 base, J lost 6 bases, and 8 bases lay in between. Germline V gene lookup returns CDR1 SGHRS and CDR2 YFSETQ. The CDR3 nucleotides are TGCGCCAGCAGCTTGCAGGGGCCTCAGCCCCAGCATTTT. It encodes CASSLQGPQPQHF.

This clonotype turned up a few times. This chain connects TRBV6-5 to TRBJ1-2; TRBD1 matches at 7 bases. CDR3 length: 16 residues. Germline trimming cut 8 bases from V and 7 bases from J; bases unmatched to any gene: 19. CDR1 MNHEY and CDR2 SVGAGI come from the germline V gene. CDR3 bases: TGTGCCAGCCTACCAACTTTTAACAGGGGAGGAAGTGGCTACACCTTC. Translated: CASLPTFNRGGSGYTF.

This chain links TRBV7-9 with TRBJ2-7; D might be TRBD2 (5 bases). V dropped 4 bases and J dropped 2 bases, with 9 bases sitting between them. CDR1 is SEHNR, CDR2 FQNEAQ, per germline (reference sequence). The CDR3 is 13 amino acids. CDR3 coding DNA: TGTGCCAGCAGCTACTTCGGGACCTACGAGCAGTACTTC. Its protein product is CASSYFGTYEQYF.